This T cell receptor beta chain was recovered during a study of tumor-infiltrating lymphocytes in primary liver carcinoma. Across the study: Tumors measured roughly 4.2 to 11 cm and were stage T1-T3 N0M0.

This clonotype appeared once. Its antigen remains unknown. Compared with germline, one end of the junction differs, possibly owing to a read error. Study outcomes and limitations: Tumor-adjacent and tumor-blood pairs shared a smaller degree of overlap than tumor region pairs. Tumor top-250-clone fraction significantly exceeded that of blood (p = 0.039).

Using a constant-region primer together with ProtoScript II reverse transcriptase, TCR beta cDNA was made from about 490 ng of total RNA. Investigators got TCR beta libraries out of three nested multiplex PCR rounds, done with slightly modified ARM-PCR. Forward primers for TRBV1-TRBV30 and a C-beta reverse primer served the first two PCR rounds, at 10 cycles each. TCRdb processed the multiplex PCR reads anew with MiXCR; each CDR3 protein has one entry. The repertoire holds 30,000 to 35,000 distinct CDR3 sequences, around 78% seen once, with 36% in the top ten. CDR3 length: 13 amino acids. Germline V gene data show CDR1 as MGHRA and CDR2 as YSYEKL. Taking about 17-33 mg of unsorted bulk tissue, the authors co-extracted RNA and DNA. The study sampled five separate regions from each tumor.

V usage is TRBV4-1 and J usage is TRBJ2-3; D remains ambiguous. The TCR was taken from a middle-aged man with primary liver carcinoma and hepatitis B virus infection. Material for sequencing was liver tumor tissue from sampling region 5. Described subset: tumor region T5, tumor centre. In nucleotides, the CDR3 is TGCGCCAGAAGCCACCCTCGCACAGATACTCAGTATTTT. It specifies CARSHPRTDTQYF.